This T cell receptor beta chain comes out of a study of blood T cell repertoires in COVID-19. Study details: Sites across the United States, Italy and Spain contributed samples from acute and convalescent COVID-19.

The protocol was immunoSEQ multiplex PCR, while the TCRdb copy is restricted to in-frame clones and leaves out a portion. The sample includes 300,000 to 350,000 clones, roughly 90% of them seen just once. The receptor's source is a woman aged 60-75 years with COVID-19, enrolled during active disease. The sample consisted of peripheral blood.

DNA for the CDR3: TGTGCCTGGGCGCGCTCTGGGGCCAACGTCCTGACTTTC. It yields the protein CAWARSGANVLTF. This chain connects TRBV30 to TRBJ2-6; D is uncertain. The CDR3 is 13 residues long. V lost 5 bases, J lost 0 bases, and 5 bases lay in between. The germline CDR1 and CDR2 sequences are GTSNPN and SVGIG (reference sequence).